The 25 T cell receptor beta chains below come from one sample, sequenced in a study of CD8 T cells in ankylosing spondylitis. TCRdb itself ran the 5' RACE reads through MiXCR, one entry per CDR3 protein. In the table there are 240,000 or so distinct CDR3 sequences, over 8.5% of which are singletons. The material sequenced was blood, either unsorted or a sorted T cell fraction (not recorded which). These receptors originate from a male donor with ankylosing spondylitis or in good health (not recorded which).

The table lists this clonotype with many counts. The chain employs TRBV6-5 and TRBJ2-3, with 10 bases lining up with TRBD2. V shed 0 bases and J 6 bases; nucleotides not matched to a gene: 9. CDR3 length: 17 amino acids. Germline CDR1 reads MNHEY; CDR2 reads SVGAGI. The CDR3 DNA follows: TGTGCCAGCAGTTACTCACCTAGCGGGAGTTTTGTTGATACGCAGTATTTT. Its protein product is CASSYSPSGSFVDTQYF.

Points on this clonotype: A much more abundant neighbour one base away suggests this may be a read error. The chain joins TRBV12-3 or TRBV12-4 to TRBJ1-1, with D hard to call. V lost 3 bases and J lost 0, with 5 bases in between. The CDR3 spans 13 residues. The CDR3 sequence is CASSFMMNTEAFF. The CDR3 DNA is TGTGCCAGCAGTTTTATGATGAACACTGAAGCTTTCTTT.

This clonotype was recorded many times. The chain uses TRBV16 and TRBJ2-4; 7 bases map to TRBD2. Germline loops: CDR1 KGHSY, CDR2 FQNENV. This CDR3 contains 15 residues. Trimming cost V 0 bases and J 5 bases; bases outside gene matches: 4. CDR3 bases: TGTGCCAGCAGCCAATCAAGTCGGGGGGAAAACATTCAGTACTTC. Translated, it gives CASSQSSRGENIQYF.

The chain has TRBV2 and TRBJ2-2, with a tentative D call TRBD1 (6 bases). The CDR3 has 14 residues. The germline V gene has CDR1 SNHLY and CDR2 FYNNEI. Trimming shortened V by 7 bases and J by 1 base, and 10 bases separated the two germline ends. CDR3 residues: CASNTQGNTGELFF. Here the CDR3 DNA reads TGTGCCAGCAACACACAGGGGAACACCGGGGAGCTGTTTTTT.

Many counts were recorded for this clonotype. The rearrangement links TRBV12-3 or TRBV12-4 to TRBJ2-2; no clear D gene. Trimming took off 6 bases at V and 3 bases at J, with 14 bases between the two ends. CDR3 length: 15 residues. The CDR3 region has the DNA TGTGCCAGCAGATTCGGAGAAAGGTACACCGGGGAGCTGTTTTTT. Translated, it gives CASRFGERYTGELFF.

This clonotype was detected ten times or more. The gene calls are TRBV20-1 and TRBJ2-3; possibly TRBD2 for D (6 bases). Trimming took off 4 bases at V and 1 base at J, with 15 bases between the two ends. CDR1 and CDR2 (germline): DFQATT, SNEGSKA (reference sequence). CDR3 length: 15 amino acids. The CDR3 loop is CSATPPGAGTDTQYF. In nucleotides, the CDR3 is TGCAGTGCTACCCCTCCGGGAGCGGGCACAGATACGCAGTATTTT.

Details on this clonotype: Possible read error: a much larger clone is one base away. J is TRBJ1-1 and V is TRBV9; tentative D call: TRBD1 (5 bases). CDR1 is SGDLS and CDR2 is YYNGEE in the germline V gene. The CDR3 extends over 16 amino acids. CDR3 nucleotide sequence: TGTGCCAGCAGCGTAGCCTCGGGACTCAGGAACACTGCAGCTTTCTTT. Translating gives CASSVASGLRNTAAFF. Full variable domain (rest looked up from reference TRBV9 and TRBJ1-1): DSGVTQTPKHLITATGQRVTLRCSPRSGDLSVYWYQQSLDQGLQFLIQYYNGEERAKGNILERFSAQQFPDLHSELNLSSLELGDSALYFCASSVASGLRNTAAFFGQGTRLTVV.

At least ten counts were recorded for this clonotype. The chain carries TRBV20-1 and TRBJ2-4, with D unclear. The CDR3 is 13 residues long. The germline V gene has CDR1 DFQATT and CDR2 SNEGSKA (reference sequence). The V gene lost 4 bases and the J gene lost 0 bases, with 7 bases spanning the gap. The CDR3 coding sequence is TGCAGTGCTACGGGCCAAGCCAAAAACATTCAGTACTTC. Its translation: CSATGQAKNIQYF.

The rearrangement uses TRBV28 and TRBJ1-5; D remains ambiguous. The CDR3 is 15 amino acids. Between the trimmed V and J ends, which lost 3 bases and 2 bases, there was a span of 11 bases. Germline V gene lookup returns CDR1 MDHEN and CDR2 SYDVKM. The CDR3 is CASSLRYMGNQPQHF. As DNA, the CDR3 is TGTGCCAGCAGTTTGCGGTATATGGGCAATCAGCCCCAGCATTTT.

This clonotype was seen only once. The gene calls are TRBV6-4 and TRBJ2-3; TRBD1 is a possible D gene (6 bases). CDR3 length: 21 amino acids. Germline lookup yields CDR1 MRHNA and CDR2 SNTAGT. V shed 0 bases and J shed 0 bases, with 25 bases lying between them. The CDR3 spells CASSDSRVVGQMTSSTDTQYF. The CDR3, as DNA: TGTGCCAGCAGTGACTCGCGGGTTGTTGGACAGATGACATCTAGCACAGATACGCAGTATTTT.

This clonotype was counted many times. CDR3 coding DNA: TGTGCCAGCAGTGAAGAAGGGGGGGAGAACACTGAAGCTTTCTTT. Translated, it gives CASSEEGGENTEAFF. The chain has TRBV6-1 and TRBJ1-1, with a weak D call TRBD1 (6 bases). The CDR3 is 15 residues long. Trimming took off 1 base at V and 1 base at J, with 10 bases between the two ends. CDR1 MNHNS and CDR2 SASEGT come from the germline V gene.

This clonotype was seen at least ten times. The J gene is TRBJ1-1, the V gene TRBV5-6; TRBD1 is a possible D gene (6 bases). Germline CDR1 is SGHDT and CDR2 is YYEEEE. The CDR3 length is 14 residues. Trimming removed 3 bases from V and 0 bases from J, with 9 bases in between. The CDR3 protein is CASSYRQVNTEAFF. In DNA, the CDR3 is TGTGCCAGCAGCTACAGACAGGTGAACACTGAAGCTTTCTTT.

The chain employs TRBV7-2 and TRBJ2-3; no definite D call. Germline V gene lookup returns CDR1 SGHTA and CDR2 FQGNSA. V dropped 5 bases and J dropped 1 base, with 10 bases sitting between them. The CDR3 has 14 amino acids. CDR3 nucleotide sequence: TGTGCCAGCAGCAGTGACGTCGGCACAGATACGCAGTATTTT. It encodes CASSSDVGTDTQYF. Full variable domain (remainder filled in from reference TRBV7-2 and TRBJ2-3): GAGVSQSPSNKVTEKGKDVELRCDPISGHTALYWYRQSLGQGLEFLIYFQGNSAPDKSGLPSDRFSAERTGGSVSTLTIQRTQQEDSAVYLCASSSDVGTDTQYFGPGTRLTVL.

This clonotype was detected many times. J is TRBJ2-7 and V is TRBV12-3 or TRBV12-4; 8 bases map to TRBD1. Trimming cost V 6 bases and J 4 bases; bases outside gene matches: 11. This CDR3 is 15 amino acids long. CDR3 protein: CASSLTGTGIYEQYF. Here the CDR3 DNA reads TGTGCCAGCAGCCTGACGGGGACAGGCATTTACGAGCAGTACTTC.

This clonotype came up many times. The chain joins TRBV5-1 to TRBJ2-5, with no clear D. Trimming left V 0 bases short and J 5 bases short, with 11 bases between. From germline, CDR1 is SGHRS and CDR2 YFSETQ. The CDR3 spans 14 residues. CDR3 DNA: TGCGCCAGCAGCTTGGTTTCTAGTGTGGAGACCCAGTACTTC. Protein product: CASSLVSSVETQYF.

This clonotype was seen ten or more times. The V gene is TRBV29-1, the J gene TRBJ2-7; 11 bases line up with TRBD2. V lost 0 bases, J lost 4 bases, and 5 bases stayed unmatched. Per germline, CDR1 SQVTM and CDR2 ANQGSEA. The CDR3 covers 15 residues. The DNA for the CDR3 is TGCAGCGTTGAAGAAAATAGCGGGAGGGTGTACGAGCAGTACTTC. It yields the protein CSVEENSGRVYEQYF.

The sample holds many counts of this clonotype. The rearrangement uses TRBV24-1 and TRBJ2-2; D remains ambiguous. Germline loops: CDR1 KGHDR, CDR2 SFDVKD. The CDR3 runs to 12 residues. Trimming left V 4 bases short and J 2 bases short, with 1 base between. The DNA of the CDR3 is TGTGCCACCAGTGAAAACACCGGGGAGCTGTTTTTT. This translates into CATSENTGELFF.

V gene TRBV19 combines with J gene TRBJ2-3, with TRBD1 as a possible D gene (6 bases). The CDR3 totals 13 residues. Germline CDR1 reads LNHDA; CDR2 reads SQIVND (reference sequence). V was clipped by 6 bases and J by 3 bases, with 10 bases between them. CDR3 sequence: CASSMTGTDTQYF. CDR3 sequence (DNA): TGTGCCAGTAGCATGACAGGAACAGATACGCAGTATTTT.

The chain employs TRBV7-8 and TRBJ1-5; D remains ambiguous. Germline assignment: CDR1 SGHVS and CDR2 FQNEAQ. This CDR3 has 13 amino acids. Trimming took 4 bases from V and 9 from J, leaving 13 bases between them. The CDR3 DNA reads TGTGCCAGCAGCTCCCAACCTCTGGGGCCCCAGCATTTT. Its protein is CASSSQPLGPQHF.

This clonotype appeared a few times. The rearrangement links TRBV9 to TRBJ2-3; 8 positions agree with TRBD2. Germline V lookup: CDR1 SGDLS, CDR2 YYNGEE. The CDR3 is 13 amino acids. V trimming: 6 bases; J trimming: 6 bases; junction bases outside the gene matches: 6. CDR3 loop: CASTGLGRDTQYF. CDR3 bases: TGTGCCAGCACGGGACTAGGACGGGATACGCAGTATTTT.

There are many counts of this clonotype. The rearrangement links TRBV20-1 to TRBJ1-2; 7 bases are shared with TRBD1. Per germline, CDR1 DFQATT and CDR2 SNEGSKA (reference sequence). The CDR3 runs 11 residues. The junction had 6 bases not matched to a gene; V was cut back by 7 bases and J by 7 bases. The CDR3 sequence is CSDLTGSGYTF. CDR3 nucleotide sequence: TGCAGTGATCTGACAGGGAGTGGCTACACCTTC.

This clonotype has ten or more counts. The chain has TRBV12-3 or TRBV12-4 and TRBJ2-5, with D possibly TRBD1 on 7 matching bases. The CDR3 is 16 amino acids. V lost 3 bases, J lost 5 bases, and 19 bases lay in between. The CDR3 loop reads CASSFGGGVRRETQYF. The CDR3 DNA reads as TGTGCCAGCAGTTTTGGAGGGGGCGTTAGGAGGGAGACCCAGTACTTC.

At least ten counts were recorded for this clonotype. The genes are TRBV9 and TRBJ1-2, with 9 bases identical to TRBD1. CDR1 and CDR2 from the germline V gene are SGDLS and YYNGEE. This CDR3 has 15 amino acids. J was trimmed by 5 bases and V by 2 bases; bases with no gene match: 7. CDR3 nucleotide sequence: TGTGCCAGCAGCGTTGGACAGGGGCTCTTTTATGGCTACACCTTC. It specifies CASSVGQGLFYGYTF.

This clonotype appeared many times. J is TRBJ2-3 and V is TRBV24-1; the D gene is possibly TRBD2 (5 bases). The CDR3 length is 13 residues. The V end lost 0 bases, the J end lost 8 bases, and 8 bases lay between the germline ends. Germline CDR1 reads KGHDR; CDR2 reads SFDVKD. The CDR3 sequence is CATSDLRGFTQYF. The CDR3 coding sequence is TGTGCCACCAGTGATTTGCGAGGGTTTACGCAGTATTTT.

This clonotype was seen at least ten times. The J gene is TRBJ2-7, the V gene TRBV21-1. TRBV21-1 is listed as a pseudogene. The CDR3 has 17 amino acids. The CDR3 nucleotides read TGTGCCAGCAGCAAACCCCTTTGGACCTGCCGAATATCGGAGCAGTACTTC. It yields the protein CASSKPLWTCRISEQYF.